The present TCR beta chain was sequenced within a study of blood T cell repertoires in COVID-19. Study background: Samples came from the United States, Italy and Spain, spanning acute and convalescent COVID-19.

J was trimmed by 2 bases and V by 5 bases; bases with no gene match: 14. This CDR3 comprises 17 residues. Germline V gene lookup returns CDR1 SGDLS and CDR2 YYNGEE. Recovered status applied to Cohort 3 donors who had two consecutive negative PCRs. It also applied to those with clearance or with symptom resolution. Original handling: Using reference gene primer amplification, nucleated cell counts were estimated. Repertoires were generated with immunoSEQ multiplex PCR, while TCRdb's copy carries only in-frame clones and drops some. V, J and clone size were drawn from that table, and D and trimming were deduced from the DNA. Altogether hundreds of thousands of clones are present, 75% to 90% being singletons, with the ten largest covering roughly a tenth.

V and J are TRBV9 and TRBJ1-2, with 8 bases matching TRBD1. The sequenced material came from PBMCs or T cells enriched from blood (not recorded which). This sequence was found in a woman aged 40 to 50 who had recovered from COVID-19. Written as DNA, the CDR3 is TGTGCCAGCAGTGGGGGGCAGGGGGCTTTACGCAACTATGGCTACACCTTC. It codes for CASSGGQGALRNYGYTF.